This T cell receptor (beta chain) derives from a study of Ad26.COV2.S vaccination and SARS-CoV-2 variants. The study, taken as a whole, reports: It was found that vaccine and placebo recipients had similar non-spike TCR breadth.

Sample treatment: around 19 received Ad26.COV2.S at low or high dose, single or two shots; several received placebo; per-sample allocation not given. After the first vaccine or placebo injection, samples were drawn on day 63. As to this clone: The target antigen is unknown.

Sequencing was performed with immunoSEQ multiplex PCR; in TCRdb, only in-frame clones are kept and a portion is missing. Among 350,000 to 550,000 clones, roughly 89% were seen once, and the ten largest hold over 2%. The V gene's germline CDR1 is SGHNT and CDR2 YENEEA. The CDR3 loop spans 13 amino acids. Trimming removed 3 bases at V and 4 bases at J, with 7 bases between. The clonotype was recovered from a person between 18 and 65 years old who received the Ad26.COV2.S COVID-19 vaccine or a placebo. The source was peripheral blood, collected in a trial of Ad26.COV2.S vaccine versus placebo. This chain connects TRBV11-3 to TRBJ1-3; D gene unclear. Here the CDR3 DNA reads TGTGCCAGCAGCTTGAACCCCGGAAACACCATATATTTT. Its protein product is CASSLNPGNTIYF.